Presented here are 3 T cell receptor beta chains from one specimen sequenced in a study of control samples from healthy donors and cancer patients. TCRdb keeps only in-frame clones here, not all; method: immunoSEQ multiplex PCR. The data contain about 12,000 clones, 94% of them seen just once; the ten biggest clones take up approximately 30%. The specimen was PBMCs. Receptor source: a man between 65 and 80 years old with head and neck cancer.

The rearrangement uses TRBV11-3 and TRBJ1-1; D remains ambiguous. The germline V gene encodes CDR1 SGHNT and CDR2 YENEEA. The CDR3 runs to 13 residues. Trimming took off 3 bases at V and 2 bases at J, with 7 bases between the two ends. CDR3 loop: CASSLGSNTEAFF. The CDR3 nucleotides read TGTGCCAGCAGCTTGGGCAGTAACACTGAAGCTTTCTTT.

The chain joins TRBV19 to TRBJ2-1; 11 nucleotides line up with TRBD1. J was trimmed by 4 bases and V by 9 bases; bases with no gene match: 14. The V gene's germline CDR1 is LNHDA and CDR2 SQIVND (reference sequence). This CDR3 contains 17 residues. CDR3 sequence: CASRGALGQGVYNEQFF. Here the CDR3 DNA reads TGTGCCAGCAGAGGAGCCTTGGGACAGGGGGTTTACAATGAGCAGTTCTTC. The variable domain in full, with the rest retrieved from reference TRBV19 and TRBJ2-1, is DGGITQSPKYLFRKEGQNVTLSCEQNLNHDAMYWYRQDPGQGLRLIYYSQIVNDFQKGDIAEGYSVSREKKESFPLTVTSAQKNPTAFYLCASRGALGQGVYNEQFFGPGTRLTVL.

The chain carries TRBV6-2 or TRBV6-3 and TRBJ1-6; no clear D gene. The germline V gene has CDR1 MNHEY and CDR2 SVGEGT. The CDR3 is 15 amino acids. Trimming shortened V by 2 bases and J by 9 bases, and 14 bases separated the two germline ends. CDR3 region: CASSYGEYLVSPLHF. Written as DNA, the CDR3 is TGTGCCAGCAGTTACGGGGAGTACCTTGTTTCACCCCTCCACTTT.